Each of the 30 T cell receptor beta chains below was sequenced from the same sample in a study of blood T cell repertoires in COVID-19. Libraries were prepared by immunoSEQ multiplex PCR; TCRdb keeps only in-frame clonotypes and omits some of them. The data hold 50,000 to 55,000 clones, with 86% observed a single time. The sample taken for sequencing was peripheral blood. Receptors originate from an elderly woman with acute or convalescent COVID-19.

This clone was seen more than once but under ten times. The chain joins TRBV6-1 to TRBJ1-6; D remains ambiguous. Per germline, CDR1 MNHNS and CDR2 SASEGT. The CDR3 loop spans 14 amino acids. Trimming took off 2 bases at V and 9 bases at J, with 11 bases between the two ends. As DNA, the CDR3 is TGTGCCAGCAGTGAAAAGGCGGTGGCTTCACCCCTCCACTTT. Encoded protein: CASSEKAVASPLHF.

The chain joins TRBV7-9 to TRBJ2-5; D may be TRBD1 (6 bases). The CDR3 is 15 residues long. V lost 6 bases and J 2 bases, leaving 16 bases between the germline ends. Per the germline V gene, CDR1 is SEHNR and CDR2 is FQNEAQ (reference sequence). The CDR3 reads CASSLYGTYQETQYF. The CDR3 DNA is TGTGCCAGCAGTCTGTACGGGACATATCAAGAGACCCAGTACTTC.

The gene calls are TRBV14 and TRBJ2-5; D gene ambiguous. Germline lookup yields CDR1 SGHDN and CDR2 FVKESK. There are 13 residues in the CDR3. Trimming left V 1 base short and J 2 bases short, with 5 bases between. The DNA of the CDR3 is TGTGCCAGCAGCCAAGGGCGGCAAGAGACCCAGTACTTC. Protein: CASSQGRQETQYF.

The CDR3, as DNA: TGTGCCAGCAGCTCGACTAGTAACACCGGGGAGCTGTTTTTT. It encodes CASSSTSNTGELFF. V gene TRBV3-1 (or the pseudogene TRBV3-2) combines with J gene TRBJ2-2, with D possibly matching TRBD2 (6 bases). Germline-derived CDR1 and CDR2 are LGHDT and YNNKEL (reference sequence). CDR3 size: 14 residues. Trimming left V 5 bases short and J 2 bases short, with 9 bases between.

The DNA of the CDR3 is TGTGCCAGCAGTATGGACAGGGGGACAGATACGCAGTATTTT. This translates into CASSMDRGTDTQYF. V and J are TRBV28 and TRBJ2-3; 10 bases align to TRBD1. The CDR3 consists of 14 residues. The germline V gene has CDR1 MDHEN and CDR2 SYDVKM. Germline trimming cut 5 bases from V and 3 bases from J; bases unmatched to any gene: 2. Full variable domain (remainder filled in from reference TRBV28 and TRBJ2-3): DVKVTQSSRYLVKRTGEKVFLECVQDMDHENMFWYRQDPGLGLRLIYFSYDVKMKEKGDIPEGYSVSREKKERFSLILESASTNQTSMYLCASSMDRGTDTQYFGPGTRLTVL.

The chain carries TRBV13 and TRBJ2-2; tentative D call: TRBD2 (6 bases). The CDR3 is 13 amino acids. Germline CDR1 is PRHDT and CDR2 is FYEKMQ (reference sequence). V gave up 2 bases and J gave up 7 bases, with 8 bases separating them. The CDR3 here is CASSLSGVGELFF. The CDR3, as DNA: TGTGCCAGCAGCTTATCGGGGGTCGGGGAGCTGTTTTTT.

V usage is TRBV28 and J usage is TRBJ1-6; the match to TRBD1 covers 10 bases. The germline CDR1 and CDR2 sequences are MDHEN and SYDVKM. The CDR3 sequence is 16 residues long. V was pared by 5 bases and J by 2 bases, with 3 bases of the junction left unmatched. CDR3 bases: TGTGCCAGCAGTACCGGACAGGGGGCCTATAATTCACCCCTCCACTTT. It encodes CASSTGQGAYNSPLHF.

The chain employs TRBV3-1 (or the pseudogene TRBV3-2) and TRBJ1-2; 11 positions agree with TRBD1. The trim removed 5 bases at V and 6 bases at J, leaving 2 bases unmatched. The CDR3 sequence is 13 residues long. The germline gives CDR1 LGHDT, CDR2 YNNKEL (reference sequence). The CDR3 protein is CASSSDRGHGYTF. DNA for the CDR3: TGTGCCAGCAGCTCGGACAGGGGGCATGGCTACACCTTC.

This chain uses TRBV3-1 (or the pseudogene TRBV3-2) with TRBJ1-2; 7 positions match TRBD1. The CDR3 is 14 residues long. V was pared by 2 bases and J by 5 bases, with 5 bases of the junction left unmatched. The germline V gene encodes CDR1 LGHDT and CDR2 YNNKEL (reference sequence). The CDR3 here is CASSQRAGGYGYTF. Here the CDR3 DNA reads TGTGCCAGCAGCCAACGGGCAGGGGGTTATGGCTACACCTTC.

This chain links TRBV2 with TRBJ2-3, with 12 bases matching TRBD2. The CDR3 consists of 15 residues. With 6 bases clipped from V and 6 bases from J, the junction kept 7 bases outside the gene matches. Germline loops: CDR1 SNHLY, CDR2 FYNNEI. The CDR3 loop is CASRLAGGPQDTQYF. CDR3 DNA: TGTGCCAGCAGACTAGCGGGAGGCCCTCAGGATACGCAGTATTTT.

V usage is TRBV10-3 and J usage is TRBJ1-1; weak D call: TRBD1 (6 bases). This CDR3 has 15 residues. V lost 6 bases and J 7 bases, leaving 21 bases between the germline ends. Germline loops: CDR1 ENHRY, CDR2 SYGVKD. In DNA form, the CDR3 reads TGTGCCATCAGCGATCAGATGGGGGCCGGCGGTGAAGCTTTCTTT. This encodes CAISDQMGAGGEAFF.

This rearrangement joins TRBV5-1 to TRBJ2-2, with 9 bases matching TRBD1. Germline CDR1 SGHRS, CDR2 YFSETQ. This CDR3 is 15 amino acids long. The J segment lost 5 bases and the V segment lost 2 bases, leaving 4 bases of the junction unmatched. The CDR3 reads CASSFGTGWTGELFF. The CDR3, as DNA: TGCGCCAGCAGCTTTGGGACAGGGTGGACCGGGGAGCTGTTTTTT.

This chain uses TRBV18 with TRBJ2-5; D remains ambiguous. CDR1 and CDR2 (germline): KGHSH, LQKENI. V shed 0 bases and J shed 4 bases, with 12 bases lying between them. There are 15 residues in the CDR3. The CDR3 is CASSPPGSSGETQYF. Written as DNA, the CDR3 is TGTGCCAGCTCACCACCCGGGTCTTCCGGAGAGACCCAGTACTTC.

This clone was seen a handful of times. V and J are TRBV7-2 and TRBJ2-5, with D possibly being TRBD2 (7 bases). V was clipped by 9 bases and J by 3 bases, with 20 bases between them. There are 15 residues in the CDR3. Germline V gives CDR1 SGHTA, CDR2 FQGNSA. CDR3 in DNA: TGTGCCAGTCAGAAGGGGGGGGGATGGGAAGAGACCCAGTACTTC. Its translation: CASQKGGGWEETQYF.

This rearrangement joins TRBV5-6 to TRBJ1-1; weak D call: TRBD1 (6 bases). The CDR3 is made up of 13 amino acids. Trimming pared 7 bases from V and 0 bases from J, leaving 10 bases between. CDR1 and CDR2 from the germline V gene are SGHDT and YYEEEE. CDR3 sequence (DNA): TGTGCCAGCTGCCAGGGGATGAACACTGAAGCTTTCTTT. This gives the protein CASCQGMNTEAFF. The full variable domain, its missing parts supplied by reference TRBV5-6 and TRBJ1-1, is DAGVTQSPTHLIKTRGQQVTLRCSPKSGHDTVSWYQQALGQGPQFIFQYYEEEERQRGNFPDRFSGHQFPNYSSELNVNALLLGDSALYLCASCQGMNTEAFFGQGTRLTVV.

The CDR3 spells CASGQGQDGNYGYTF. The CDR3 DNA reads TGTGCCAGCGGACAGGGACAGGACGGAAACTATGGCTACACCTTC. The rearrangement uses TRBV5-5 and TRBJ1-2; 8 bases are a match to TRBD1. CDR3 size: 15 residues. Germline CDR1 and CDR2: SGHKS and YYEKEE (reference sequence). The J segment lost 2 bases and the V segment lost 7 bases, leaving 10 bases of the junction unmatched.

V is TRBV5-4 and J is TRBJ1-4; D ambiguous. Trimming took off 4 bases at V and 4 bases at J, with 8 bases between the two ends. This CDR3 spans 13 amino acids. Germline lookup yields CDR1 SGHNT and CDR2 YYREEE (reference sequence). The CDR3 region is CASSPEINEKLFF. As DNA, the CDR3 is TGTGCCAGCAGCCCAGAAATTAATGAAAAACTGTTTTTT.

The chain recombines TRBV12-3 or TRBV12-4 with TRBJ2-1, with a weak D call TRBD1 (6 bases). V was cut by 7 bases and J by 4 bases, with 11 bases left in between. This CDR3 has 13 amino acids. The CDR3 DNA reads TGTGCCAGCAAACCCAGGGGTTACAATGAGCAGTTCTTC. This encodes CASKPRGYNEQFF.

The chain combines TRBV7-9 with TRBJ2-7; TRBD2 agrees at 9 bases. Per germline, CDR1 SEHNR and CDR2 FQNEAQ (reference sequence). This CDR3 has 15 residues. With 4 bases clipped from V and 0 bases from J, the junction kept 4 bases outside the gene matches. CDR3 DNA: TGTGCCAGCAGCTCTAGCGGGATTAGCTCCTACGAGCAGTACGTC. It encodes CASSSSGISSYEQYV.

This clone was found once. This chain links TRBV3-1 (or the pseudogene TRBV3-2) with TRBJ2-3, with D unresolved. The V end lost 6 bases, the J end lost 3 bases, and 4 bases lay between the germline ends. The CDR3 runs 11 residues. Germline V gene lookup returns CDR1 LGHDT and CDR2 YNNKEL (reference sequence). The CDR3 sequence: CASRQTDTQYF. The DNA of the CDR3 is TGTGCCAGCAGACAGACAGATACGCAGTATTTT.

The V and J genes are TRBV6-6 and TRBJ1-1, with D maybe TRBD1 (5 bases). This CDR3 spans 14 amino acids. Trimming shortened V by 7 bases and J by 6 bases, and 18 bases separated the two germline ends. Germline assignment: CDR1 MNHNY and CDR2 SVGAGI (reference sequence). CDR3 DNA: TGTGCCAGCACCCACTTAATCCCGGGGGCTGAAGCTTTCTTT. The encoded protein is CASTHLIPGAEAFF.

V and J are TRBV10-3 and TRBJ1-2, with TRBD1 identical over 8 bases. The CDR3 has 17 amino acids. The germline gives CDR1 ENHRY, CDR2 SYGVKD. The trim removed 0 bases at V and 0 bases at J, leaving 6 bases unmatched. The CDR3: CAISESNRGETNYGYTF. Here the CDR3 DNA reads TGTGCCATCAGTGAGTCGAACAGGGGGGAGACTAACTATGGCTACACCTTC.

This chain joins TRBV3-1 (or the pseudogene TRBV3-2) and TRBJ2-1; 11 bases map to TRBD2. CDR1 and CDR2 (germline): LGHDT, YNNKEL (reference sequence). V gave up 6 bases and J gave up 4 bases; unmatched junction bases: 8. CDR3 length: 16 residues. The CDR3 nucleotides read TGTGCCAGCAGACACTTAGCGGGAGGGCCTTACAATGAGCAGTTCTTC. This gives the protein CASRHLAGGPYNEQFF.

This chain joins TRBV5-1 and TRBJ1-1; D ambiguous. This CDR3 contains 12 residues. CDR1 SGHRS and CDR2 YFSETQ come from the germline V gene. V lost 0 bases and J 4 bases, leaving 4 bases between the germline ends. The CDR3 sequence is CASSLVATEAFF. The CDR3 nucleotides are TGCGCCAGCAGCTTGGTAGCCACTGAAGCTTTCTTT.

This clone has only a few counts. This rearrangement joins TRBV5-6 to TRBJ1-2, with TRBD1 identical over 9 bases. Germline V lookup: CDR1 SGHDT, CDR2 YYEEEE. Unmatched junction bases numbered 5, after V lost 4 bases and J lost 4 bases. The CDR3 consists of 14 residues. In DNA form, the CDR3 reads TGTGCCAGCAGCACGCGGACAGGGGCCTATGGCTACACCTTC. This gives the protein CASSTRTGAYGYTF.

The J gene is TRBJ1-2, the V gene TRBV18; D unresolved. The CDR3 has 16 amino acids. Germline CDR1 and CDR2: KGHSH and LQKENI. Trimming shortened V by 2 bases and J by 4 bases, and 17 bases separated the two germline ends. Here the CDR3 DNA reads TGTGCCAGCTCACCAAGACCGGCTTCGAGGAGCTATGGCTACACCTTC. Amino acids: CASSPRPASRSYGYTF.

This clone showed up just once. The chain joins TRBV19 to TRBJ1-5; D gene ambiguous. The CDR3 is made up of 13 amino acids. Germline CDR1 reads LNHDA; CDR2 reads SQIVND (reference sequence). V was cut by 4 bases and J by 7 bases, with 11 bases left in between. The CDR3 spells CASSRVGVQPQHF. In DNA form, the CDR3 reads TGTGCCAGTAGTAGGGTGGGCGTACAGCCCCAGCATTTT.

This clone was recorded only once. The V gene is TRBV28, the J gene TRBJ1-3, with a tentative D call TRBD1 (6 bases). V shed 4 bases and J shed 2 bases, with 12 bases lying between them. The CDR3 extends over 15 amino acids. Looked up from germline, CDR1 is MDHEN and CDR2 is SYDVKM. CDR3 amino acids: CASSSQGLAGNTIYF. The CDR3 nucleotides are TGTGCCAGCAGTTCACAGGGTTTAGCTGGAAACACCATATATTTT.

Written as DNA, the CDR3 is TGTGCCAGCAGCTGGCCTCGGGGGAGAGGGGACACTGAAGCTTTCTTT. This codes for CASSWPRGRGDTEAFF. This chain joins TRBV7-9 and TRBJ1-1; TRBD1 might be the D (5 bases). CDR1 is SEHNR, CDR2 FQNEAQ, per germline (reference sequence). This CDR3 is built from 16 residues. V lost 4 bases, J lost 3 bases, and 18 bases lay in between.

This clone occurred a few times. This chain connects TRBV5-6 to TRBJ2-7, with D perhaps matching TRBD1 (5 bases). V lost 2 bases to trimming and J lost 0 bases, with 12 bases between them. The CDR3 has 15 amino acids. From germline, CDR1 is SGHDT and CDR2 YYEEEE. CDR3 in DNA: TGTGCCAGCAGCTTCGCCCTCAGGGACTCCTACGAGCAGTACTTC. This gives the protein CASSFALRDSYEQYF.